This TCR beta chain was obtained from a study of blood T cell repertoires in COVID-19 (dated by TCRdb to the early 2020s). Concerning the study at large: Samples covering the acute and convalescent phases of COVID-19 were provided by collaborators in the United States, Italy and Spain. The prospective study material was composed of cDNA or gDNA derived from T cells, B-cell-depleted T cells, or PBMCs. Subjects who had been exposed to COVID-19, were actively infected with it, or had recovered from it provided the deeply sampled blood TCRbeta repertoires that made up the dataset. A freely available public database, intended as a resource for researchers studying the immune response to SARS-CoV-2, is where the repertoires were released. Samples were obtained from the ongoing ImmuneRACE study (first 160 participants) and from some 1,200 subjects provided by 6 global collaborators. Sample metadata almost always included a de-identified subject ID, COVID-19 status, age in years and sex. Where available, HLA class I and class II types were taken from metadata supplied by the sample provider and were not determined by assay-based typing. What the work shows at the level of the full study, not this receptor alone: How much clinical and demographic metadata was included differed by source and by participant, and the metadata was provided uncurated.

On this clone itself: Its specific antigen is unknown. No clone much larger than this one lies a single base away; base qualities are absent.

Via the germline V gene, CDR1 is MNHEY and CDR2 SVGAGI. Including cysteine and phenylalanine, the CDR3 has 15 amino acids. Only the CDR3 part of the read is kept: 45 bases, read in frame from the first base. At the junction V is shortened by 8 bases and J by 0 bases; bases outside the gene matches: 5. Participants in the prospective study were enrolled through a virtual design, were aged roughly 18 to 100 years, and lived in roughly 26 United States geographic areas. Cohort assignment in the prospective study relied on participant-reported clinical history from a screening survey and a study questionnaire. Recovered participants in ImmuneRACE Cohort 3 were defined as having two consecutive negative NP/OP PCR tests, clearance from a healthcare professional, or resolution of symptoms. Mobile phlebotomists in the prospective study collected whole blood, serum and a nasopharyngeal or oropharyngeal swab from every participant. Prospective study participants could optionally give additional blood draws and questionnaires over an approximately 2-month period. Prospective study blood samples were shipped either frozen or at room temperature before DNA extraction.

The immunoSEQ Assay, a bias-controlled multiplex PCR, was used to amplify TCRbeta CDR3 regions from genomic DNA. Processing in the source paper ran as follows. Within the assay, amplification of reference gene primers was used to estimate how many nucleated cells each sample contained. Sequence reads were collapsed and filtered to measure the absolute abundance of every unique TCRbeta CDR3 rearrangement. For each sample, productive Simpson clonality was calculated by taking the square root of Simpson's diversity index across productive rearrangements. This is the immuneACCESS table as TCRdb keeps it, with only in-frame sequences that have V and J called. A part of the clones is gone; compared with another copy, unresolved V genes explain less than half, and the rest is unexplained. Clonal size and the V and J genes are those of that table, whereas D and trimming came from the DNA. This sample holds hundreds of thousands of clones; about 91% were observed only once. The leading ten clones occupy around a tenth of the sample.

This sequence was found in a woman aged 40 to 50 who had recovered from COVID-19. The sequenced material came from PBMCs or T cells enriched from blood (not recorded which). Recombination joined TRBV6-5 with TRBJ2-1; 9 central nucleotides agree with TRBD2. The CDR3 corresponds to CASLAGRASYNEQFF. The DNA sequence reads TGTGCCAGCCTAGCGGGGCGGGCCTCCTACAATGAGCAGTTCTTC.